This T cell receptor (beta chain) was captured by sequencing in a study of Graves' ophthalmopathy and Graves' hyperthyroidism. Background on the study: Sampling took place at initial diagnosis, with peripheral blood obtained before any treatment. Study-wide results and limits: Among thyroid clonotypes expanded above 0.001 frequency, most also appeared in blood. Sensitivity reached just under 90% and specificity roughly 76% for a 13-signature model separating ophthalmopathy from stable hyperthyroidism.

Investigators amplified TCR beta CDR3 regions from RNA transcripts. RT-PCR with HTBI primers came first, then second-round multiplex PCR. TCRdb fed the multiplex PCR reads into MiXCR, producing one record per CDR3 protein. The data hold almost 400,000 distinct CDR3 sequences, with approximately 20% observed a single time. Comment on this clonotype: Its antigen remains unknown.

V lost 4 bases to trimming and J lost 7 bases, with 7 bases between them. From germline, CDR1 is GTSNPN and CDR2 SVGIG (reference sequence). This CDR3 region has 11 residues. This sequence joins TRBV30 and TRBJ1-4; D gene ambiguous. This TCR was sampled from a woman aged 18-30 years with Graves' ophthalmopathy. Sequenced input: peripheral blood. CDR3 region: CAWTHGEKLFF. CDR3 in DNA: TGTGCCTGGACCCACGGTGAAAAACTGTTTTTT.